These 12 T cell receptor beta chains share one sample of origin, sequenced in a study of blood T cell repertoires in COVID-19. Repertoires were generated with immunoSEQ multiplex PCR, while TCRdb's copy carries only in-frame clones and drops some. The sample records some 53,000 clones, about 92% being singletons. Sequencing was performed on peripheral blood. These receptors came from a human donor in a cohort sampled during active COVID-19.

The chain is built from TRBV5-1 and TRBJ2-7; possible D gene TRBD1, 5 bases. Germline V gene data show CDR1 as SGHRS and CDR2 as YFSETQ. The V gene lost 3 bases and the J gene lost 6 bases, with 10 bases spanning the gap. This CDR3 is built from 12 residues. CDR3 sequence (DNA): TGCGCCAGCAGCTGGCAGGGAAGCGAGCAGTACTTC. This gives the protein CASSWQGSEQYF.

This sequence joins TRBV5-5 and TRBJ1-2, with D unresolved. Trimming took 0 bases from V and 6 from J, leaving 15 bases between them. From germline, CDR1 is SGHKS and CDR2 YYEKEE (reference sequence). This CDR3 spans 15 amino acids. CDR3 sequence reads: CASSLGSRALNGYTF. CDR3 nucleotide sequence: TGTGCCAGCAGCTTGGGGTCGAGGGCGTTGAATGGCTACACCTTC.

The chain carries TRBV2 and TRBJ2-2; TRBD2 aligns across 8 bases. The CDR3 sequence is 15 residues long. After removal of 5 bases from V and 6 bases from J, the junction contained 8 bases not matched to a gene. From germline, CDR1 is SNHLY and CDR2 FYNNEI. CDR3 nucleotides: TGTGCCAGCAGTATCCGGCCGGGACTAGCCGGGGAGCTGTTTTTT. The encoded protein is CASSIRPGLAGELFF.

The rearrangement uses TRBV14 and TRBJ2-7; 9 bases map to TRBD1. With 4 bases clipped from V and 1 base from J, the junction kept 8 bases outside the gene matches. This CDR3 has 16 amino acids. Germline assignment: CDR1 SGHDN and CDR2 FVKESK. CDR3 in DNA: TGTGCCAGCAGCCCCATTGAGGGGACAGGGTCCTACGAGCAGTACTTC. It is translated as CASSPIEGTGSYEQYF.

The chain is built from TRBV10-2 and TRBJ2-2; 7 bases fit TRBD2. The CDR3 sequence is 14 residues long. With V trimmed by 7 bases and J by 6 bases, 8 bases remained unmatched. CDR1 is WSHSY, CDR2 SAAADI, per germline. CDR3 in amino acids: CASKGDYMAGELFF. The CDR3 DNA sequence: TGCGCCAGCAAAGGGGACTACATGGCCGGGGAGCTGTTTTTT.

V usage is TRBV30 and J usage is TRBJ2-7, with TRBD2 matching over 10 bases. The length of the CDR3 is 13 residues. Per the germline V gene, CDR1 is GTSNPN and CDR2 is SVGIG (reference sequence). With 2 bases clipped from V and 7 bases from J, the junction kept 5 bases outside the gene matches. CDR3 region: CAWSNGLAAEQYF. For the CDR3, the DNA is TGTGCCTGGAGTAATGGACTAGCGGCGGAGCAGTACTTC.

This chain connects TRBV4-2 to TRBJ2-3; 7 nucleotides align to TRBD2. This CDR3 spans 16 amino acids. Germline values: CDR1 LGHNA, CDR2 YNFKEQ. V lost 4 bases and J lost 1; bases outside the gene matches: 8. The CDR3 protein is CASSPSVAGGTDTQYF. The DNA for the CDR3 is TGTGCCAGCAGCCCCTCGGTTGCGGGAGGCACAGATACGCAGTATTTT.

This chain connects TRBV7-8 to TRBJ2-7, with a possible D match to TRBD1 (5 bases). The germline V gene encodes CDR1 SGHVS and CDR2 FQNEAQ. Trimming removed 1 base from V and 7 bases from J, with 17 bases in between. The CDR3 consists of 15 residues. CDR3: CASSLVTPTDREQYF. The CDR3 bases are TGTGCCAGCAGCTTAGTGACCCCCACAGACAGAGAGCAGTACTTC.

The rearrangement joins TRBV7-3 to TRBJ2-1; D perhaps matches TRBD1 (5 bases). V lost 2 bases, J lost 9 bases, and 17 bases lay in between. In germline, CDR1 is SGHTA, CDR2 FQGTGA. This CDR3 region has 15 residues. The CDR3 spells CASSLEASSRGEQFF. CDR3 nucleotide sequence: TGTGCCAGCAGCTTAGAGGCAAGTTCAAGGGGTGAGCAGTTCTTC.

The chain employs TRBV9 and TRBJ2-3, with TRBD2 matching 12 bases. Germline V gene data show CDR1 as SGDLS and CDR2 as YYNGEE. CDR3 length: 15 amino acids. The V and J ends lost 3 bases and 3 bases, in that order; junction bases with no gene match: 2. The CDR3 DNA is TGTGCCAGCAGCGCAACTAGCGGGAGGACAGATACGCAGTATTTT. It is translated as CASSATSGRTDTQYF.

For the CDR3, the DNA is TGTGCCAGCAGCCCCCGGGACAGGGTCGTTAACACCGGGGAGCTGTTTTTT. As protein: CASSPRDRVVNTGELFF. V usage is TRBV16 and J usage is TRBJ2-2; 9 bases fit TRBD1. The CDR3 consists of 17 residues. The junction had 8 bases not matched to a gene; V was cut back by 4 bases and J by 2 bases. CDR1 and CDR2 from the germline V gene are KGHSY and FQNENV. The variable domain in full, with the rest retrieved from reference TRBV16 and TRBJ2-2, is GEEVAQTPKHLVRGEGQKAKLYCAPIKGHSYVFWYQQVLKNEFKFLISFQNENVFDETGMPKERFSAKCLPNSPCSLEIQATKLEDSAVYFCASSPRDRVVNTGELFFGEGSRLTVL.

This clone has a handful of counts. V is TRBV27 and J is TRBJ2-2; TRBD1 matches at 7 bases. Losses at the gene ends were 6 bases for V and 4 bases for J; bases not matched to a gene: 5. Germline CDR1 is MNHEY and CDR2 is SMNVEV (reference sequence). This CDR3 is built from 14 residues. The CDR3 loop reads CASRADRVTGELFF. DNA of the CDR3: TGTGCCAGCAGAGCCGACAGGGTCACCGGGGAGCTGTTTTTT.